The next 6 T cell receptor beta chains were all read from a single sample in a study of a mutant IDH1 vaccine in newly diagnosed glioma (dated by TCRdb to the early 2020s). The time point label here, explained by the study, means: week 5, during vaccination. A 20-mer mutant IDH1 peptide at 300 micrograms in Montanide made up each vaccine dose, which was injected subcutaneously together with topical imiquimod. Library method: the immunoSEQ multiplex PCR assay. TCRdb retrieved this table from immuneACCESS and kept in-frame rearrangements only. Not all clones are present; in checked studies, unresolved V genes account for under half, and no reason is known for the remainder. In all, the sample holds tens of thousands of clones, and about 87% of those were seen once. Approximately 4.2% of the sample is taken by the ten largest. Antigens of these TCRs are unknown. This sample comprised PBMCs, obtained from a glioma patient whose treatment included an IDH1 peptide vaccine. The receptors come from a woman in her 40s with glioma.

CDR3 in DNA: TGTGCCAGCAGTCGGGGGCAGCGGACACCCCTCCACTTT. Amino acid sequence: CASSRGQRTPLHF. The J gene is TRBJ1-6, the V gene TRBV25-1, with D maybe TRBD1 (6 bases). V was shortened by 5 bases and J by 11 bases, with 13 bases between the two germline ends. Germline CDR1 reads MGHDK; CDR2 reads SYGVNS. CDR3 size: 13 residues.

CDR3 bases: TGTGCCAGCAGCTTCGGACTAGCGGGAGTGAAGTACCAAGAGACCCAGTACTTC. Amino acid sequence: CASSFGLAGVKYQETQYF. This rearrangement joins TRBV7-9 to TRBJ2-5, with 13 bases that match TRBD2. This CDR3 has 18 amino acids. The ends lost 3 bases at V and 0 bases at J; junction bases unmatched: 7. Germline V CDR1 and CDR2: SEHNR, FQNEAQ (reference sequence).

The chain joins TRBV5-1 to TRBJ2-7; TRBD2 is a possible D gene (6 bases). V shed 1 base and J shed 0 bases, with 14 bases lying between them. Germline V gene sequence: CDR1 SGHRS, CDR2 YFSETQ. The CDR3 loop spans 16 amino acids. The CDR3 nucleotides read TGCGCCAGCAGCTTGTGGGGCGGGATTAGCTCCTACGAGCAGTACTTC. This codes for CASSLWGGISSYEQYF.

V is TRBV7-2 and J is TRBJ1-5; 10 nucleotides align to TRBD1. The V gene end was trimmed by 3 bases and the J gene end by 4 bases; junction bases not matched to a gene: 9. The germline V gene encodes CDR1 SGHTA and CDR2 FQGNSA. The CDR3 contains 17 residues. The CDR3 reads CASSFRALGQGNQPQHF. The CDR3 DNA follows: TGTGCCAGCAGCTTTAGAGCCCTGGGACAGGGGAATCAGCCCCAGCATTTT.

Here the CDR3 reads CASSLGGRPGGEQYF. In nucleotides, the CDR3 is TGTGCCAGCAGCTTAGGTGGCAGGCCGGGGGGCGAGCAGTACTTC. The V call is TRBV7-2, the J call TRBJ2-7, with 7 bases aligning to TRBD2. The CDR3 covers 15 residues. Germline V gene lookup returns CDR1 SGHTA and CDR2 FQGNSA. Trimming took 1 base from V and 6 from J; bases not matched to a gene: 9.

This chain connects TRBV4-3 to TRBJ2-1, with 8 bases identical to TRBD1. Germline V gives CDR1 LGHNA, CDR2 YSLEER. The V segment lost 3 bases and the J segment 7 bases; nucleotides outside the gene matches: 8. This CDR3 has 15 residues. The CDR3 region has the DNA TGCGCCAGCAGCCAGTCAGGGGGCAGCGGGAATGAGCAGTTCTTC. Translating gives CASSQSGGSGNEQFF.